The 20 T cell receptor beta chains below all came from one sample that was sequenced in a study of shared clonotypes between healthy human individuals. TCRdb's table, derived via immunoSEQ multiplex PCR, lists solely in-frame clones and lacks some. The sample lists around 530,000 clones; roughly 79% were seen once. Sequenced: PBMCs. These receptors were collected from a woman aged 40-49 years in good health. Some clones in this sample may be carry-over from other donors' samples.

This rearrangement joins TRBV6-5 to TRBJ1-2; D is perhaps TRBD1 (6 bases). This CDR3 region has 12 residues. Trimming pared 7 bases from V and 5 bases from J, leaving 11 bases between. Germline CDR1 is MNHEY and CDR2 is SVGAGI. The DNA for the CDR3 is TGTGCCAGCACTAAGGGGGGGTATGGCTACACCTTC. Protein: CASTKGGYGYTF.

This clone was seen ten or more times. The chain has TRBV5-5 and TRBJ2-7, with 11 bases matching TRBD2. The V gene end was trimmed by 2 bases and the J gene end by 1 base; junction bases not matched to a gene: 2. The CDR3 loop spans 15 amino acids. CDR1 is SGHKS and CDR2 is YYEKEE in the germline V gene (reference sequence). CDR3 sequence (DNA): TGTGCCAGCAGCTTTAGACTAGCGGGATCCTACGAGCAGTACTTC. This encodes CASSFRLAGSYEQYF.

V gene TRBV7-9 combines with J gene TRBJ2-2, with unresolved D. Looked up from germline, CDR1 is SEHNR and CDR2 is FQNEAQ (reference sequence). The CDR3 sequence is 15 residues long. Deletions cut 5 bases from V and 3 bases from J, with 13 bases between. In nucleotides, the CDR3 is TGTGCCAGCAGCCCAACATCTGCTTACACCGGGGAGCTGTTTTTT. This translates into CASSPTSAYTGELFF. The full variable domain, completed using reference TRBV7-9 and TRBJ2-2, is DTGVSQNPRHKITKRGQNVTFRCDPISEHNRLYWYRQTLGQGPEFLTYFQNEAQLEKSRLLSDRFSAERPKGSFSTLEIQRTEQGDSAMYLCASSPTSAYTGELFFGEGSRLTVL.

The chain carries TRBV5-1 and TRBJ2-7; D tentatively fits TRBD1 or TRBD2 (5 bases each). V was clipped by 3 bases and J by 3 bases, with 16 bases between them. Germline-derived CDR1 and CDR2 are SGHRS and YFSETQ. The CDR3 consists of 15 residues. The CDR3 loop reads CASSSRDVAIYEQYF. CDR3 in DNA: TGCGCCAGCAGCTCCCGGGACGTCGCGATCTACGAGCAGTACTTC.

This clone was seen once. The chain couples TRBV14 to TRBJ2-2, with D possibly TRBD1 on 5 matching bases. The CDR3 covers 13 residues. With 8 bases removed from V and 0 bases from J, the gap between germline ends came to 7 bases. The germline V gene has CDR1 SGHDN and CDR2 FVKESK. DNA of the CDR3: TGTGCCAGCTCAGGGCCGAACACCGGGGAGCTGTTTTTT. This gives the protein CASSGPNTGELFF.

The V gene is TRBV18, the J gene TRBJ1-4; no definite D call. V dropped 4 bases and J dropped 7 bases, with 13 bases sitting between them. There are 14 residues in the CDR3. Germline CDR1 KGHSH, CDR2 LQKENI. Here the CDR3 reads CASSLNSDPEKLFF. The CDR3 bases are TGTGCCAGCTCACTTAATAGCGACCCTGAAAAACTGTTTTTT.

The gene calls are TRBV29-1 and TRBJ2-1; D gene unclear. V lost 3 bases and J lost 10, with 10 bases in between. CDR3 size: 11 residues. Per the germline V gene, CDR1 is SQVTM and CDR2 is ANQGSEA. The CDR3 here is CSVDGRLEQFF. CDR3 coding DNA: TGCAGCGTTGATGGACGGCTGGAGCAGTTCTTC.

The CDR3 region has the DNA TGTGCCAGCCAAGGCAGGATGAACTCCTACGAGCAGTACTTC. This translates into CASQGRMNSYEQYF. This chain connects TRBV2 to TRBJ2-7, with D unclear. Trimming took off 8 bases at V and 0 bases at J, with 14 bases between the two ends. Germline loops: CDR1 SNHLY, CDR2 FYNNEI. The CDR3 contains 14 residues.

There are many counts of this clone. The chain joins TRBV15 to TRBJ2-2; D is perhaps TRBD1 or TRBD2 (6 bases each). CDR1 LNHNV and CDR2 YYDKDF come from the germline V gene (reference sequence). The CDR3 is made up of 16 amino acids. Trimming stripped 1 base from V and 3 bases from J, with 12 bases between. CDR3 sequence: CATSRGDRRDTGELFF. CDR3 coding DNA: TGTGCCACCAGCAGAGGTGACAGGAGGGACACCGGGGAGCTGTTTTTT.

The rearrangement joins TRBV30 to TRBJ1-1; 8 positions match TRBD1. The V segment lost 4 bases and the J segment 5 bases; nucleotides outside the gene matches: 9. Germline values: CDR1 GTSNPN, CDR2 SVGIG (reference sequence). The CDR3 covers 14 residues. This CDR3 reads CAWIGQGAGTEAFF. Written as DNA, the CDR3 is TGTGCCTGGATTGGGCAGGGGGCTGGAACTGAAGCTTTCTTT.

CDR3 nucleotide sequence: TGTGCCAGCAGCTTGGACAGCGGCACAGATACGCAGTATTTT. Translating gives CASSLDSGTDTQYF. The gene calls are TRBV5-4 and TRBJ2-3; no clear D. This CDR3 region has 14 residues. Germline-derived CDR1 and CDR2 are SGHNT and YYREEE (reference sequence). The V end lost 0 bases, the J end lost 1 base, and 6 bases lay between the germline ends.

This chain connects TRBV11-2 to TRBJ2-7; no clear D gene. With 0 bases removed from V and 3 bases from J, the gap between germline ends came to 12 bases. This CDR3 spans 15 amino acids. The germline V gene encodes CDR1 SGHAT and CDR2 FQNNGV. CDR3 sequence reads: CASSLEGSRGYEQYF. For the CDR3, the DNA is TGTGCCAGCAGCTTAGAGGGCAGTCGTGGCTACGAGCAGTACTTC.

The CDR3 sequence is CASRPPPGEAFF. CDR3 DNA: TGTGCCAGCAGGCCGCCCCCGGGGGAAGCTTTCTTT. J is TRBJ1-1 and V is TRBV7-2, with D unclear. The CDR3 has 12 amino acids. CDR1 is SGHTA and CDR2 is FQGNSA in the germline V gene. Trimming cost V 6 bases and J 8 bases, with 13 bases left between them.

The chain uses TRBV5-4 and TRBJ2-1; D is uncertain. The CDR3 length is 15 residues. Per the germline V gene, CDR1 is SGHNT and CDR2 is YYREEE (reference sequence). V shed 1 base and J shed 6 bases, with 14 bases lying between them. The CDR3 loop is CASSLPGISGNEQFF. The CDR3 DNA follows: TGTGCCAGCAGCTTGCCAGGCATCTCCGGCAATGAGCAGTTCTTC. The entire variable domain, with the rest obtained from reference TRBV5-4 and TRBJ2-1, is as follows: ETGVTQSPTHLIKTRGQQVTLRCSSQSGHNTVSWYQQALGQGPQFIFQYYREEENGRGNFPPRFSGLQFPNYSSELNVNALELDDSALYLCASSLPGISGNEQFFGPGTRLTVL.

The chain employs TRBV28 and TRBJ2-7; possibly TRBD2 for D (6 bases). The V end was cut by 5 bases, the J end by 5 bases, with 16 bases between. This CDR3 region has 14 residues. Germline CDR1 is MDHEN and CDR2 is SYDVKM. CDR3 in amino acids: CASSGQRVGDEQYF. The CDR3 DNA reads TGTGCCAGCAGTGGCCAGCGGGTAGGGGACGAGCAGTACTTC.

In the case of this clone: A much larger clone sits a single nucleotide away, making a read error possible. The rearrangement links TRBV2 to TRBJ2-5, with 15 bases that match TRBD2. The CDR3 runs 14 residues. The germline V gene has CDR1 SNHLY and CDR2 FYNNEI. The CDR3 here is CVSSYGTSGRPEYF. The CDR3 nucleotides are TGTGTCAGCAGCTATGGGACTAGCGGGAGGCCGGAGTACTTC.

This rearrangement joins TRBV5-1 to TRBJ1-4; no clear D gene. Trimming stripped 4 bases from V and 3 bases from J, with 10 bases between. The CDR3 loop spans 14 amino acids. The germline gives CDR1 SGHRS, CDR2 YFSETQ. The CDR3 is CASSPGPSNEKLFF. The CDR3 bases are TGCGCCAGCAGCCCGGGCCCGTCTAATGAAAAACTGTTTTTT.

This clone was seen only a few times. The rearrangement joins TRBV27 to TRBJ2-7, with 7 bases lining up with TRBD1. CDR1 is MNHEY and CDR2 is SMNVEV in the germline V gene (reference sequence). V shed 7 bases, J shed 5 bases, and the junction held 14 bases outside the gene matches. The CDR3 spans 15 residues. This CDR3 is CASTPGGLGQHEQYF. CDR3 in DNA: TGTGCCAGCACCCCCGGAGGTTTGGGACAGCACGAGCAGTACTTC.

Details on this clone: It differs at one base from a far larger clone, so likely a read error. The sample carries other DNA sequences with the same CDR3. The V and J genes are TRBV2 and TRBJ2-1; no clear D gene. Looked up from germline, CDR1 is SNHLY and CDR2 is FYNNEI. The CDR3 sequence is 15 residues long. The chain's CDR3 is CASRSRAPFYNEQFF. DNA for the CDR3: TGTGCCAGCAGGTCCCGGGCCCCCTTTTACAACGAGCAGTTCTTC. The variable domain in full, with the rest retrieved from reference TRBV2 and TRBJ2-1, is EPEVTQTPSHQVTQMGQEVILRCVPISNHLYFYWYRQILGQKVEFLVSFYNNEISEKSEIFDDQFSVERPDGSNFTLKIRSTKLEDSAMYFCASRSRAPFYNEQFFGPGTRLTVL.

This clone was observed at least ten times. The V gene is TRBV11-3, the J gene TRBJ2-1; a possible D gene is TRBD2 (6 bases). Deletions cut 0 bases from V and 7 bases from J, with 13 bases between. The CDR3 loop spans 15 amino acids. Per the germline V gene, CDR1 is SGHNT and CDR2 is YENEEA. The CDR3 DNA follows: TGTGCCAGCAGCTTAGACGGGAGACCGTTTAATGAGCAGTTCTTC. As protein: CASSLDGRPFNEQFF.